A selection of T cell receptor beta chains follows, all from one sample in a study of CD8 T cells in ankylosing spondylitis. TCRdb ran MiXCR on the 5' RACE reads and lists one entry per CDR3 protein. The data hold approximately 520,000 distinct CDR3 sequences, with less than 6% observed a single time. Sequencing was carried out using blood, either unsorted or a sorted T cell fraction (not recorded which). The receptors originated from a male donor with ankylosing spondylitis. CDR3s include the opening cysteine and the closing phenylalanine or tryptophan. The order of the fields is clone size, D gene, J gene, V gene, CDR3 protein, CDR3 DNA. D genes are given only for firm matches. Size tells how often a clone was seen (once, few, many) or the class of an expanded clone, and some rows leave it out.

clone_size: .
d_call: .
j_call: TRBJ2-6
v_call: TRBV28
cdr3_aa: CASSSAGSGANVLTF
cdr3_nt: TGTGCCAGCAGTTCAGCAGGGTCTGGGGCCAACGTCCTGACTTTC

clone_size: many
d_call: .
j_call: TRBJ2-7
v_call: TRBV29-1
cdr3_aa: CSGADGYEQYF
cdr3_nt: TGCAGCGGGGCTGACGGATACGAGCAGTACTTC

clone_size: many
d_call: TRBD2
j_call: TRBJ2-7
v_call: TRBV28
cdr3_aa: CASMELAGIHEQYF
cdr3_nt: TGTGCCAGCATGGAACTAGCGGGAATCCACGAGCAGTACTTC

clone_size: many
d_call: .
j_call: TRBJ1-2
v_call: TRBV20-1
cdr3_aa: CSARAGFIQGKGYTF
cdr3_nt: TGCAGTGCTAGAGCGGGCTTCATACAGGGAAAAGGCTACACCTTC

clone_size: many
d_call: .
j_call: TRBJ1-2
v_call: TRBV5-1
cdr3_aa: CASSPTAANYGYTF
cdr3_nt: TGCGCCAGCAGCCCGACAGCAGCTAACTATGGCTACACCTTC

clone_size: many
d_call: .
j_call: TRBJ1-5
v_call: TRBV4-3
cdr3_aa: CASQRSYGGGNQPQHF
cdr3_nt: TGCGCCAGCCAGAGGTCATACGGAGGGGGCAATCAGCCCCAGCATTTT

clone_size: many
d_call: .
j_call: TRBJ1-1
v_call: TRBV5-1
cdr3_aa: CASSLAGSGDTEAFF
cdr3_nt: TGCGCCAGCAGCTTGGCGGGGTCAGGCGACACTGAAGCTTTCTTT

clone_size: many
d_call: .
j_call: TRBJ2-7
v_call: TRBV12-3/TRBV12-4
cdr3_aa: CASSLYRFYEQYF
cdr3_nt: TGTGCCAGCAGTTTATATCGATTCTACGAGCAGTACTTC

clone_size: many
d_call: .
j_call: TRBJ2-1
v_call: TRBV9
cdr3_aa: CASSLRGTAISNEQFF
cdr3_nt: TGTGCCAGCAGCTTACGCGGGACAGCGATATCCAATGAGCAGTTCTTC

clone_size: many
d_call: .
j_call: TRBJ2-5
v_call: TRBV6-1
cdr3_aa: CASSEAQLLWETQYF
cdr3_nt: TGTGCCAGCAGTGAAGCCCAGCTCCTGTGGGAGACCCAGTACTTC

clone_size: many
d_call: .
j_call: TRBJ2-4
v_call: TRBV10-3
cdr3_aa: CAISDAGNIQYF
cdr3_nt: TGTGCCATCAGTGACGCGGGAAACATTCAGTACTTC

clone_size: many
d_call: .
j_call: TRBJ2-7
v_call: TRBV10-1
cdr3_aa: CASSEDPSYEQYF
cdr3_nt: TGCGCCAGCAGTGAGGATCCGTCCTACGAGCAGTACTTC

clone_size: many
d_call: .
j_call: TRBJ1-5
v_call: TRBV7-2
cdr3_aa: CASSWAINQPQHF
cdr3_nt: TGTGCCAGCAGCTGGGCTATAAATCAGCCCCAGCATTTT

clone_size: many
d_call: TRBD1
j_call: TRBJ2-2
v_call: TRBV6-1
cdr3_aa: CASSPRDRGQVGELFF
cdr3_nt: TGTGCCAGCAGTCCCCGGGACAGGGGGCAGGTCGGGGAGCTGTTTTTT

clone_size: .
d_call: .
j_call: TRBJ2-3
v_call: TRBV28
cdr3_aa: CASSLPGMEDTDTQYF
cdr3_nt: TGTGCCAGCAGTTTACCCGGGATGGAAGACACAGATACGCAGTATTTT

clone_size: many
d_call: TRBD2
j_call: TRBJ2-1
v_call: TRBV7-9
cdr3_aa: CASSPRLAGEQVFF
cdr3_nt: TGTGCCAGCAGCCCTAGACTAGCGGGGGAGCAGGTTTTCTTC

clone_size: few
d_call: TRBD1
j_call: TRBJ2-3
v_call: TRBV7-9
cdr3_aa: CASSSGQGHIPDTQYF
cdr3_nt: TGTGCCAGCAGCTCGGGACAGGGGCATATCCCAGATACGCAGTATTTT

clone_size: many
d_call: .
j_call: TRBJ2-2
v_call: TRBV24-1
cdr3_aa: CATSDGGITGELFF
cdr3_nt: TGTGCCACCAGTGATGGGGGGATCACCGGGGAGCTGTTTTTT

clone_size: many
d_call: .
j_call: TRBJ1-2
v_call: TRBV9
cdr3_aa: CASSVPAGEVDGRGYGYTF
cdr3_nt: TGTGCCAGCAGCGTTCCTGCAGGGGAGGTCGACGGGCGAGGCTATGGCTACACCTTC

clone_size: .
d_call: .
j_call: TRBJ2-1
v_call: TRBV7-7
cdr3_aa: CASSPDGGTYNEQFF
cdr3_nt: TGTGCTAGCAGCCCGGACGGAGGAACCTACAATGAGCAGTTCTTC

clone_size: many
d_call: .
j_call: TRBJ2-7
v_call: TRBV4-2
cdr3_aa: CASSLDPSNYEQYF
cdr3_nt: TGTGCCAGCAGCCTAGACCCGTCAAACTACGAGCAGTACTTC

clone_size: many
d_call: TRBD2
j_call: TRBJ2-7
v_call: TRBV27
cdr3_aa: CASRGSGSYEQYF
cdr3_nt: TGTGCCAGCAGGGGGAGCGGGAGTTACGAGCAGTACTTC